This entry features one T cell receptor beta chain sequence. These data come from a study of T cell responses to AZD1222 COVID-19 vaccine. V lost 8 bases to trimming and J lost 4 bases; unmatched junction nucleotides: 7. This CDR3 is 13 amino acids long. Germline CDR1 reads MNHEY; CDR2 reads SMNVEV (reference sequence). The assay was immunoSEQ multiplex PCR, and TCRdb's table has in-frame clones only and misses some. The table includes about 120,000 clones, about 89% detected once. The source material was peripheral blood, sampled on day 0 of AZD1222 vaccination. The clonotype originates from an adult in good health. This chain links TRBV27 with TRBJ2-5, with 7 positions matching TRBD2. The CDR3 here is CASGAGRGETQYF. CDR3 sequence (DNA): TGTGCCAGCGGGGCGGGGAGGGGAGAGACCCAGTACTTC.